Presented here are 18 T cell receptor beta chains from one specimen sequenced in a study of cytomegalovirus exposure and HLA in healthy donors. Produced via immunoSEQ multiplex PCR; TCRdb's table is partial and in-frame only. In the table there are 110,000 to 150,000 clones, over 90% of which are singletons. Specimen: PBMCs. These receptors were obtained from a young man in good health and CMV-seropositive.

The J gene is TRBJ2-3, the V gene TRBV27, with D unclear. CDR1 MNHEY and CDR2 SMNVEV come from the germline V gene (reference sequence). This CDR3 is built from 12 residues. V lost 6 bases and J lost 3, with 7 bases in between. The CDR3 loop is CASSQTTDTQYF. CDR3 coding DNA: TGTGCCAGCAGCCAGACTACAGATACGCAGTATTTT.

V usage is TRBV2 and J usage is TRBJ1-2, with 7 bases lining up with TRBD1. This CDR3 has 13 residues. CDR1 SNHLY and CDR2 FYNNEI come from the germline V gene. V shed 4 bases and J 2 bases; nucleotides not matched to a gene: 1. CDR3 coding DNA: TGTGCCAGCAGTGCAGGGGGGAACTATGGCTACACCTTC. This gives the protein CASSAGGNYGYTF. Full variable domain (remainder filled in from reference TRBV2 and TRBJ1-2): EPEVTQTPSHQVTQMGQEVILRCVPISNHLYFYWYRQILGQKVEFLVSFYNNEISEKSEIFDDQFSVERPDGSNFTLKIRSTKLEDSAMYFCASSAGGNYGYTFGSGTRLTVV.

The chain is built from TRBV29-1 and TRBJ2-1; possible D gene TRBD2, 5 bases. CDR1 and CDR2 (germline): SQVTM, ANQGSEA. V lost 2 bases, J lost 7 bases, and 15 bases lay in between. The CDR3 runs to 14 residues. CDR3 DNA: TGCAGCGTTGAAACCACGGACTTGGGGAATGAGCAGTTCTTC. Translated, it gives CSVETTDLGNEQFF.

The chain carries TRBV18 and TRBJ1-5; TRBD1 is a possible D gene (6 bases). V was pared by 6 bases and J by 1 base, with 13 bases between. CDR1 and CDR2 (germline): KGHSH, LQKENI. This CDR3 is built from 15 residues. The CDR3 loop reads CASSPGTGSNQPQHF. The CDR3 DNA reads TGTGCCAGCTCGCCAGGTACAGGGAGCAATCAGCCCCAGCATTTT.

This clone has just one count. V is TRBV5-4 and J is TRBJ2-5; D is unclear. The CDR3 extends over 13 amino acids. In germline, CDR1 is SGHNT, CDR2 YYREEE (reference sequence). V dropped 0 bases and J dropped 5 bases, with 8 bases sitting between them. In DNA, the CDR3 is TGTGCCAGCAGCTTGGTAGTCGGTGAGACCCAGTACTTC. Translating gives CASSLVVGETQYF.

The V and J genes are TRBV6-5 and TRBJ2-7; possibly TRBD1 for D (5 bases). The CDR3 is made up of 13 amino acids. The V and J ends lost 8 bases and 1 base respectively, with 12 bases between them. CDR1 is MNHEY and CDR2 is SVGAGI in the germline V gene. The CDR3 DNA sequence: TGTGCCAGCGGTCGGACAAATTCCTACGAGCAGTACTTC. It yields the protein CASGRTNSYEQYF.

This clone came up once. V and J are TRBV5-1 and TRBJ2-5; TRBD2 agrees at 11 bases. CDR1 SGHRS and CDR2 YFSETQ come from the germline V gene. Trimming cost V 4 bases and J 7 bases; bases outside gene matches: 6. The CDR3 covers 14 residues. DNA of the CDR3: TGCGCCAGCAGCCCGACTAGCGGGACGGCGACCCAGTACTTC. Its protein is CASSPTSGTATQYF.

The CDR3: CASRPGVVSYEQYF. The CDR3 region has the DNA TGTGCCAGCCGCCCGGGTGTGGTTTCCTACGAGCAGTACTTC. The chain carries TRBV27 and TRBJ2-7, with no clear D. The germline gives CDR1 MNHEY, CDR2 SMNVEV (reference sequence). The CDR3 runs to 14 residues. Trimming took 8 bases from V and 1 from J, leaving 15 bases between them.

The rearrangement uses TRBV28 and TRBJ2-3; tentative D call: TRBD2 (7 bases). This CDR3 spans 15 amino acids. V dropped 3 bases and J dropped 5 bases, with 15 bases sitting between them. Germline CDR1 and CDR2: MDHEN and SYDVKM. This chain's CDR3 is CASSFRGARGDTQYF. In DNA form, the CDR3 reads TGTGCCAGCAGTTTTCGGGGGGCGCGGGGAGATACGCAGTATTTT. The full variable domain, rest sourced from reference TRBV28 and TRBJ2-3, is DVKVTQSSRYLVKRTGEKVFLECVQDMDHENMFWYRQDPGLGLRLIYFSYDVKMKEKGDIPEGYSVSREKKERFSLILESASTNQTSMYLCASSFRGARGDTQYFGPGTRLTVL.

This chain links TRBV10-3 with TRBJ2-7, with 8 bases matching TRBD2. Losses at the gene ends were 10 bases for V and 5 bases for J; bases not matched to a gene: 10. The CDR3 is made up of 13 amino acids. Germline CDR1 and CDR2: ENHRY and SYGVKD. The CDR3 sequence is CATVAGRANEQYF. The CDR3 DNA follows: TGTGCCACTGTAGCGGGAAGGGCAAACGAGCAGTACTTC.

The rearrangement joins TRBV6-1 to TRBJ1-5; D is unresolved. The CDR3 contains 14 residues. V lost 2 bases, J lost 5 bases, and 10 bases lay in between. Per the germline V gene, CDR1 is MNHNS and CDR2 is SASEGT. CDR3 nucleotide sequence: TGTGCCAGCAGTGAAAGAGGGTTCGATCAGCCCCAGCATTTT. Amino acid sequence: CASSERGFDQPQHF.

J is TRBJ1-1 and V is TRBV19, with TRBD1 matching over 7 bases. Losses at the gene ends were 5 bases for V and 0 bases for J; bases not matched to a gene: 6. Per germline, CDR1 LNHDA and CDR2 SQIVND (reference sequence). CDR3 length: 15 amino acids. CDR3 nucleotides: TGTGCCAGTAGTGCCCAACAGGGGATGAACACTGAAGCTTTCTTT. It translates to CASSAQQGMNTEAFF.

The chain is built from TRBV13 and TRBJ1-2; perhaps TRBD1 as D (5 bases). CDR1 is PRHDT and CDR2 is FYEKMQ in the germline V gene (reference sequence). Trimming stripped 2 bases from V and 2 bases from J, with 6 bases between. The CDR3 is 13 residues long. The CDR3 reads CASSLQGNYGYTF. The CDR3 region has the DNA TGTGCCAGCAGCTTACAGGGAAACTATGGCTACACCTTC. The variable domain in full, with the rest retrieved from reference TRBV13 and TRBJ1-2, is AAGVIQSPRHLIKEKRETATLKCYPIPRHDTVYWYQQGPGQDPQFLISFYEKMQSDKGSIPDRFSAQQFSDYHSELNMSSLELGDSALYFCASSLQGNYGYTFGSGTRLTVV.

The J gene is TRBJ2-3, the V gene TRBV7-2; D is unresolved. This CDR3 spans 14 amino acids. Deletions cut 5 bases from V and 2 bases from J, with 11 bases between. Germline V gene data show CDR1 as SGHTA and CDR2 as FQGNSA. The CDR3 spells CASSASPLTDTQYF. CDR3 bases: TGTGCCAGCAGCGCATCCCCACTCACAGATACGCAGTATTTT.

V gene TRBV6-1 combines with J gene TRBJ1-2; D is possibly TRBD1 (5 bases). CDR1 and CDR2 from the germline V gene are MNHNS and SASEGT. This CDR3 region has 11 residues. V was trimmed by 6 bases and J by 4 bases, leaving 6 bases between them. This CDR3 is CASSQGYGYTF. DNA for the CDR3: TGTGCCAGCAGCCAGGGCTATGGCTACACCTTC.

V usage is TRBV2 and J usage is TRBJ2-1; no firm D call. V lost 4 bases, J lost 7 bases, and 5 bases lay in between. The CDR3 totals 11 residues. The germline V gene encodes CDR1 SNHLY and CDR2 FYNNEI. CDR3 coding DNA: TGTGCCAGCAGTGCCGGGAATGAGCAGTTCTTC. Translation gives CASSAGNEQFF.

The chain uses TRBV2 and TRBJ1-1, with 7 bases fitting TRBD1. Germline V gene data show CDR1 as SNHLY and CDR2 as FYNNEI. Trimming cost V 6 bases and J 8 bases; bases outside gene matches: 6. This CDR3 spans 12 amino acids. CDR3 nucleotide sequence: TGTGCCAGCAGGTGGACAGGTCAGGAAGCTTTCTTT. It yields the protein CASRWTGQEAFF.

For the CDR3, the DNA is TGTGCCAGCAGCACACCGACAGGGGACGTAGAGACCCAGTACTTC. As protein: CASSTPTGDVETQYF. The gene calls are TRBV5-4 and TRBJ2-5; TRBD1 agrees at 8 bases. Germline CDR1 is SGHNT and CDR2 is YYREEE (reference sequence). This CDR3 is 15 amino acids long. The trim removed 4 bases at V and 4 bases at J, leaving 9 bases unmatched.